This TCR beta chain originates from a study of blood T cell repertoires in COVID-19. Study in general: From the United States, Italy and Spain came samples of acute and convalescent COVID-19. T cells, B-cell-depleted T cells, or PBMCs supplied cDNA or gDNA.

In the original processing: Estimation of nucleated cell counts was performed using reference gene primer amplification. Using immunoSEQ multiplex PCR, the repertoire was profiled, and TCRdb retains in-frame clones only, with some absent. The DNA gave D and trimming, while V, J and clone size come from that table. The sample records around 150,000 clones, approximately 81% being singletons. The germline V gene encodes CDR1 SGHNT and CDR2 YYREEE (reference sequence). The J segment lost 4 bases and the V segment lost 3 bases, leaving 8 bases of the junction unmatched. The CDR3 consists of 17 residues. The sequence was collected from a human donor with acute or convalescent COVID-19. The donor label of this sample is uncertain. The gene calls are TRBV5-4 and TRBJ2-7; 15 bases match TRBD2. The source material was peripheral blood. CDR3 nucleotide sequence: TGTGCCAGCAGCTCGTACGCCGGGACTAGCGGGAGGTACGAGCAGTACTTC. This encodes CASSSYAGTSGRYEQYF.